This is a list of T cell receptor beta chains from one sample in a study of blood T cell repertoires in COVID-19. Sequenced by immunoSEQ multiplex PCR; TCRdb stores in-frame clones only, minus some. The data hold a few hundred thousand clones, with roughly 83% observed a single time. The sequencing sample was made of peripheral blood. The receptors derive from a woman in her forties or fifties with acute or convalescent COVID-19. The CDR3 runs from the conserved cysteine through the conserved F or W. Each record gives: D gene, J gene, clone size, V gene, CDR3 length, CDR3 DNA, CDR3 protein. D genes are given only for firm matches. A row's size may be missing; if present it is once, few, many or a size class.

TRBD1,TRBJ1-1,-,TRBV4-1,19,TGCGCCAGCAGCCAGACCCCCAATAGTTGGACAGGGATGAACACTGAAGCTTTCTTT,CASSQTPNSWTGMNTEAFF
-,TRBJ2-5,-,TRBV2,12,TGTGCCAGCAGAAACTTGCCAGAGACCCAGTACTTC,CASRNLPETQYF
-,TRBJ2-5,-,TRBV27,14,TGTGCCAGCAGTTGGAGGTTGGGCGGTAAGACCCAGTACTTC,CASSWRLGGKTQYF
-,TRBJ2-1,once,TRBV6-2/TRBV6-3,18,TGTGCCAGCAGTTACTCTCGGTGGGGGGACTCCTCCTACAATGAGCAGTTCTTC,CASSYSRWGDSSYNEQFF
TRBD1,TRBJ2-2,-,TRBV24-1,16,TGTGCCACCGGGGGACAGGGGAATTGGCAAACCGGGGAGCTGTTTTTT,CATGGQGNWQTGELFF
-,TRBJ1-5,-,TRBV21-1,15,TGTGCCAGCAGCACTGCCACAGGTAGCAATCAGCCCCAGCATTTT,CASSTATGSNQPQHF
TRBD2,TRBJ2-2,few,TRBV27,15,TGTGCCAGCAGCCCACTAGCGGGAGACACCGGGGAGCTGTTTTTT,CASSPLAGDTGELFF
-,TRBJ2-5,-,TRBV27,13,TGTGCCAGCAGTTTCCTACTAGGAGAGACCCAGTACTTC,CASSFLLGETQYF
-,TRBJ1-2,-,TRBV7-8,13,TGTGCCAGCAGCAACGACCGGGACTCTGGCTACACCTTC,CASSNDRDSGYTF
TRBD1,TRBJ2-7,-,TRBV7-8,15,TGTGCCAGCAGCTATTCAAGGACAGGAACCTACGAGCAGTACTTC,CASSYSRTGTYEQYF
-,TRBJ2-3,-,TRBV12-3/TRBV12-4,13,TGTGCCAGCAGCCCCGGGATGCTAGATACGCAGTATTTT,CASSPGMLDTQYF
-,TRBJ1-1,-,TRBV3-1/TRBV3-2,13,TGTGCCAGCAGCCCCGACACAAACACTGAAGCTTTCTTT,CASSPDTNTEAFF
-,TRBJ2-7,few,TRBV12-3/TRBV12-4,12,TGTGCCAGCAGTTTGGGCATCTACGAGCAGTACTTC,CASSLGIYEQYF
TRBD2,TRBJ2-7,-,TRBV7-2,18,TGTGCCAGCAGCTTAGGCCCTAGCGGGAGGGCCTTACCCTACGAGCAGTACTTC,CASSLGPSGRALPYEQYF
TRBD1,TRBJ1-4,-,TRBV29-1,14,TGCAGCGTGACAGGGGTTGCAACTAATGAAAAACTGTTTTTT,CSVTGVATNEKLFF
TRBD2,TRBJ2-7,-,TRBV28,14,TGTGCCAGCAGTTTAGAGGCGGGAGTTTTCGAGCAGTACTTC,CASSLEAGVFEQYF
TRBD2,TRBJ2-3,-,TRBV11-3,18,TGTGCCAGCAGCTTTAATGGGGCTAGCGGGAGGGCCACAGATACGCAGTATTTT,CASSFNGASGRATDTQYF
-,TRBJ2-3,-,TRBV7-2,16,TGTGCCAGCAGCAGAGGTGCCTACCTAAGCACAGATACGCAGTATTTT,CASSRGAYLSTDTQYF
TRBD2,TRBJ2-7,-,TRBV27,16,TGTGCCAGCAGTCCGAGGACTAGCGCCCTGAACTACGAGCAGTACTTC,CASSPRTSALNYEQYF
-,TRBJ1-2,-,TRBV27,13,TGTGCCACCTCCCAGGGTCTTCCACGTGGCTACACCTTC,CATSQGLPRGYTF